The 10 T cell receptor beta chains given below trace back to one sample, sequenced in a study of blood T cell repertoires in COVID-19. Method: immunoSEQ multiplex PCR; TCRdb's copy keeps in-frame clones and lacks some. The table lists hundreds of thousands of clones, roughly 90% of them singletons. Sequencing was performed on peripheral blood. The receptor set was obtained from an older woman with COVID-19, enrolled during active disease.

The rearrangement joins TRBV28 to TRBJ2-2, with D possibly TRBD2 on 6 matching bases. Deletions cut 3 bases from V and 6 bases from J, with 8 bases between. The CDR3 is made up of 13 amino acids. Germline CDR1 MDHEN, CDR2 SYDVKM. DNA of the CDR3: TGTGCCAGCAGTTTGGGGGGACCCGGGGAGCTGTTTTTT. Protein: CASSLGGPGELFF.

CDR3 bases: TGTGCCTGGGGTACCAAGCGGGGCTACAATGAGCAGTTCTTC. Protein sequence: CAWGTKRGYNEQFF. The rearrangement uses TRBV30 and TRBJ2-1; 7 nucleotides line up with TRBD2. Germline values: CDR1 GTSNPN, CDR2 SVGIG (reference sequence). The V and J ends lost 5 bases and 3 bases, in that order; junction bases with no gene match: 7. This CDR3 comprises 14 residues.

V and J are TRBV27 and TRBJ1-3; a possible D gene is TRBD1 (6 bases). The CDR3 has 14 amino acids. V lost 4 bases, J lost 4 bases, and 11 bases lay in between. Germline V gene data show CDR1 as MNHEY and CDR2 as SMNVEV (reference sequence). CDR3 residues: CASSSTRGGNTIYF. The CDR3 nucleotides read TGTGCCAGCAGTTCCACGAGGGGGGGAAACACCATATATTTT.

This chain uses TRBV7-2 with TRBJ2-3, with TRBD2 identical over 9 bases. Germline values: CDR1 SGHTA, CDR2 FQGNSA. V lost 5 bases, J lost 4 bases, and 7 bases stayed unmatched. The CDR3 runs 15 residues. The CDR3 is CASSRAGGGSDTQYF. The CDR3 bases are TGTGCCAGCAGCCGTGCGGGGGGGGGATCAGATACGCAGTATTTT.

The CDR3 loop reads CASSQVVSGELFF. CDR3 bases: TGTGCCAGCAGCCAAGTTGTATCCGGGGAGCTGTTTTTT. This chain joins TRBV3-1 (or the pseudogene TRBV3-2) and TRBJ2-2; the D is unclear. The V end was cut by 1 base, the J end by 6 bases, with 6 bases between. Germline CDR1 reads LGHDT; CDR2 reads YNNKEL (reference sequence). The CDR3 covers 13 residues.

This sequence joins TRBV30 and TRBJ2-3; D unresolved. Trimming took off 5 bases at V and 2 bases at J, with 5 bases between the two ends. CDR3 size: 11 residues. CDR1 and CDR2 from the germline V gene are GTSNPN and SVGIG (reference sequence). The DNA for the CDR3 is TGTGCCTGGGGTAACACAGATACGCAGTATTTT. This gives the protein CAWGNTDTQYF.

The chain has TRBV7-9 and TRBJ2-1; TRBD2 matches 11 bases. Germline V CDR1 and CDR2: SEHNR, FQNEAQ (reference sequence). CDR3 size: 16 residues. J gave up 9 bases and V 5 bases, and 12 bases lay outside the gene matches. CDR3 protein: CASSRLAGGLWIEQFF. Written as DNA, the CDR3 is TGTGCCAGCAGCCGATTAGCGGGGGGGCTATGGATTGAGCAGTTCTTC.

This clone was seen a handful of times. The chain employs TRBV5-8 and TRBJ1-1, with D unresolved. Germline CDR1 reads SGHTS; CDR2 reads YDEGEE. The CDR3 length is 13 residues. V lost 1 base and J 1 base, leaving 5 bases between the germline ends. CDR3 bases: TGTGCCAGCAGCTTGACAGAGAACACTGAAGCTTTCTTT. Its protein is CASSLTENTEAFF. Variable domain in full (rest from reference TRBV5-8 and TRBJ1-1): EAGVTQSPTHLIKTRGQQATLRCSPISGHTSVYWYQQALGLGLQFLLWYDEGEERNRGNFPPRFSGRQFPNYSSELNVNALELEDSALYLCASSLTENTEAFFGQGTRLTVV.

The chain links TRBV6-5 to TRBJ2-1, with 10 nucleotides matching TRBD2. Germline assignment: CDR1 MNHEY and CDR2 SVGAGI. Unmatched junction bases numbered 7, after V lost 10 bases and J lost 4 bases. The CDR3 contains 14 residues. CDR3: CATGGLASYNEQFF. The CDR3, as DNA: TGTGCCACAGGGGGACTAGCGTCTTACAATGAGCAGTTCTTC.

The V and J genes are TRBV24-1 and TRBJ1-2, with D maybe TRBD1 (6 bases). In germline, CDR1 is KGHDR, CDR2 SFDVKD. The CDR3 loop spans 14 amino acids. Trimming shortened V by 7 bases and J by 5 bases, and 16 bases separated the two germline ends. The CDR3 loop is CATSGTGTQYGYTF. The CDR3 DNA reads TGTGCCACCAGCGGAACCGGGACACAGTATGGCTACACCTTC.